This T cell receptor beta chain was captured by sequencing in a study of Ad26.COV2.S vaccination and SARS-CoV-2 variants. Study-wide context: Intramuscularly, Ad26.COV2.S was given either once or twice, 56 days apart.

Treatment noted: roughly 18 received Ad26.COV2.S at low or high dose, single or two shots; about 5 received placebo; per-sample allocation not given. At day 63 after the first vaccine or placebo injection, samples were drawn. The CDR3 totals 16 residues. Between the trimmed V and J ends, which lost 2 bases and 3 bases, there was a span of 17 bases. Germline CDR1 MDHEN, CDR2 SYDVKM. Sequenced by immunoSEQ multiplex PCR; TCRdb stores in-frame clones only, minus some. The table records roughly 380,000 clones, over 75% of them present only once. The material sequenced was peripheral blood, taken in a trial of Ad26.COV2.S vaccine versus placebo. V usage is TRBV28 and J usage is TRBJ2-7; D is possibly TRBD1 or TRBD2 (5 bases each). The clonotype originates from a person aged 18-60 years who received the Ad26.COV2.S COVID-19 vaccine or a placebo. The CDR3 reads CASSLGLDTLRYEQYF. In nucleotides, the CDR3 is TGTGCCAGCAGTTTAGGACTGGACACCCTACGCTACGAGCAGTACTTC.